Shown below are 22 T cell receptor beta chains from a single sample sequenced in a study of early T cells in non-severe SARS-CoV-2 infection. TCRdb processed the 5' RACE reads anew with MiXCR; each CDR3 protein has one entry. The table lists some 46,000 distinct CDR3 sequences, around 6% of them singletons. Sequencing was carried out using whole blood. The source of these receptors is an adult who was a healthcare worker with PCR-confirmed SARS-CoV-2 infection or an uninfected control (not recorded which).

In this sample, this clonotype turned up many times. The chain couples TRBV7-9 to TRBJ1-6; D call uncertain. Germline values: CDR1 SEHNR, CDR2 FQNEAQ (reference sequence). V was shortened by 8 bases and J by 5 bases, with 13 bases between the two germline ends. The length of the CDR3 is 14 residues. CDR3 bases: TGTGCCAGCGGCCCCGTCAGAAATAATTCACCCCTCCACTTT. Amino acids: CASGPVRNNSPLHF.

The table lists this clonotype with many counts. The chain combines TRBV20-1 with TRBJ1-3, with D perhaps TRBD1 (5 bases). Trimming took 1 base from V and 0 from J, leaving 7 bases between them. CDR3 length: 14 amino acids. Germline loops: CDR1 DFQATT, CDR2 SNEGSKA (reference sequence). DNA for the CDR3: TGCAGTGCTAGAGTTCAGGGCTCTGGAAACACCATATATTTT. Residues: CSARVQGSGNTIYF.

This clonotype was counted between two and nine times. The J gene is TRBJ1-2, the V gene TRBV3-1; D is uncertain. The CDR3 runs 16 residues. The V and J ends lost 0 bases and 6 bases respectively, with 17 bases between them. Germline V CDR1 and CDR2: LGHDT, YNNKEL (reference sequence). The CDR3 region is CASSQDLAVPRDGYTF. In DNA form, the CDR3 reads TGTGCCAGCAGCCAAGATTTGGCGGTCCCAAGGGATGGCTACACCTTC. Looking up the rest from reference TRBV3-1 and TRBJ1-2 gives the full variable domain: DTAVSQTPKYLVTQMGNDKSIKCEQNLGHDTMYWYKQDSKKFLKIMFSYNNKELIINETVPNRFSPKSPDKAHLNLHINSLELGDSAVYFCASSQDLAVPRDGYTFGSGTRLTVV.

The chain recombines TRBV18 with TRBJ1-4, with D unclear. CDR3 size: 14 residues. CDR1 is KGHSH, CDR2 LQKENI, per germline. Trimming removed 0 bases from V and 9 bases from J, with 11 bases in between. This chain's CDR3 is CASSPPGSSKKLFF. In DNA, the CDR3 is TGTGCCAGCTCACCACCGGGGAGTTCGAAAAAACTGTTTTTT.

There are many counts of this clonotype. This rearrangement joins TRBV2 to TRBJ2-5; TRBD2 aligns across 11 bases. The CDR3 is 14 residues long. The J segment lost 5 bases and the V segment lost 4 bases, leaving 3 bases of the junction unmatched. Germline CDR1 reads SNHLY; CDR2 reads FYNNEI. CDR3 in amino acids: CASSGLAGRETQYF. The CDR3 coding sequence is TGTGCCAGCAGTGGACTAGCGGGGAGGGAGACCCAGTACTTC.

This clonotype was seen ten or more times. The CDR3: CATSRDKGSNQPQHF. Here the CDR3 DNA reads TGTGCCACCAGCAGAGACAAGGGGAGCAATCAGCCCCAGCATTTT. J is TRBJ1-5 and V is TRBV15, with a tentative D call TRBD1 (5 bases). The CDR3 is 15 amino acids. Germline CDR1 and CDR2: LNHNV and YYDKDF (reference sequence). Trimming pared 0 bases from V and 1 base from J, leaving 7 bases between.

The rearrangement joins TRBV27 to TRBJ2-2; TRBD1 matches 8 bases. The CDR3 sequence is 13 residues long. V lost 6 bases to trimming and J lost 6 bases; unmatched junction nucleotides: 3. Per germline, CDR1 MNHEY and CDR2 SMNVEV (reference sequence). In nucleotides, the CDR3 is TGTGCCAGCAGAATGACAGGGGCCGGGGAGCTGTTTTTT. Its protein product is CASRMTGAGELFF.

The chain carries TRBV5-1 and TRBJ2-3; perhaps TRBD2 as D (6 bases). Germline lookup yields CDR1 SGHRS and CDR2 YFSETQ. CDR3 length: 13 amino acids. Trimming removed 2 bases from V and 6 bases from J, with 10 bases in between. DNA of the CDR3: TGCGCCAGCAGCTTTCCGGGGGTCGATACGCAGTATTTT. Translated: CASSFPGVDTQYF.

V gene TRBV10-1 combines with J gene TRBJ2-7, with 9 bases lining up with TRBD2. V shed 8 bases and J 10 bases; nucleotides not matched to a gene: 12. The CDR3 loop spans 13 amino acids. Germline V gives CDR1 WNHNN, CDR2 SYGVQD (reference sequence). CDR3 nucleotide sequence: TGCGCCAGCCAAATGCAAGCGGGGGGCCCTCAGTACTTC. Amino acids: CASQMQAGGPQYF.

In its sample, this clonotype was seen many times. The genes are TRBV24-1 and TRBJ1-4; possibly TRBD1 for D (5 bases). This CDR3 comprises 13 residues. The V end was cut by 9 bases, the J end by 0 bases, with 7 bases between. Germline lookup yields CDR1 KGHDR and CDR2 SFDVKD. The CDR3 DNA is TGTGCCACCGCGGGGGCAACTAATGAAAAACTGTTTTTT. This sequence encodes CATAGATNEKLFF.

This clonotype was found many times. The chain joins TRBV18 to TRBJ1-5; D remains unclear. This CDR3 contains 15 residues. CDR1 and CDR2 (germline): KGHSH, LQKENI. V was trimmed by 1 base and J by 3 bases, leaving 10 bases between them. The CDR3 here is CASSPQGVNNQPQHF. CDR3 coding DNA: TGTGCCAGCTCACCACAGGGAGTGAACAATCAGCCCCAGCATTTT. Variable domain in full (rest from reference TRBV18 and TRBJ1-5): NAGVMQNPRHLVRRRGQEARLRCSPMKGHSHVYWYRQLPEEGLKFMVYLQKENIIDESGMPKERFSAEFPKEGPSILRIQQVVRGDSAAYFCASSPQGVNNQPQHFGDGTRLSIL.

This clonotype was observed a handful of times. V usage is TRBV7-6 and J usage is TRBJ2-7; D ambiguous. Trimming stripped 5 bases from V and 0 bases from J, with 14 bases between. Germline V gives CDR1 SGHVS, CDR2 FNYEAQ. The CDR3 is made up of 15 amino acids. The CDR3 region has the DNA TGTGCCAGCAGCCCAGACCCCCCCTACTCCTACGAGCAGTACTTC. Its protein is CASSPDPPYSYEQYF.

This clonotype was seen a few times. The chain uses TRBV28 and TRBJ1-6; tentatively, D is TRBD1 (5 bases). Trimming shortened V by 3 bases and J by 7 bases, and 10 bases separated the two germline ends. The CDR3 is 14 residues long. Looked up from germline, CDR1 is MDHEN and CDR2 is SYDVKM. CDR3 region: CASSFMGVNSPLHF. CDR3 sequence (DNA): TGTGCCAGCAGTTTTATGGGGGTCAATTCACCCCTCCACTTT.

On this clonotype itself: A much larger clone sits a single nucleotide away, making a read error possible. The chain joins TRBV24-1 to TRBJ2-2, with 8 positions matching TRBD1. Per germline, CDR1 KGHDR and CDR2 SFDVKD. The ends lost 9 bases at V and 2 bases at J; junction bases unmatched: 13. CDR3 length: 17 amino acids. In DNA form, the CDR3 reads TGTGCCACCGGTGCCTTATTGGGGACAGGAAACACCGGGGAGCTGTTTTTT. Encoded protein: CATGALLGTGNTGELFF.

CDR3 amino acids: CASSLAGSQSEKLFF. In nucleotides, the CDR3 is TGTGCCAGCAGCTTAGCTGGGTCTCAGAGTGAAAAACTGTTTTTT. The J gene is TRBJ1-4, the V gene TRBV7-6; D remains unclear. The germline CDR1 and CDR2 sequences are SGHVS and FNYEAQ. The V gene lost 0 bases and the J gene lost 7 bases, with 12 bases spanning the gap. The CDR3 totals 15 residues.

This clonotype occurred many times. The chain has TRBV18 and TRBJ2-2; weak D call: TRBD2 (5 bases). Germline CDR1 KGHSH, CDR2 LQKENI. The CDR3 contains 12 residues. Trimming pared 2 bases from V and 7 bases from J, leaving 5 bases between. This CDR3 is CASSPGGGELFF. As DNA, the CDR3 is TGTGCCAGCTCACCAGGAGGCGGGGAGCTGTTTTTT.

This clonotype was seen many times. The chain links TRBV7-2 to TRBJ2-7; 11 nucleotides match TRBD2. Germline CDR1 reads SGHTA; CDR2 reads FQGNSA. The CDR3 spans 17 residues. With V trimmed by 4 bases and J by 2 bases, 10 bases remained unmatched. CDR3 amino acids: CASSSSGLAGGPYEQYF. The DNA of the CDR3 is TGTGCCAGCAGCTCATCAGGGCTAGCGGGGGGACCCTACGAGCAGTACTTC.

Details on this clonotype: This likely comes from a read error, as the CDR3 has no conserved phenylalanine or tryptophan at its end. The chain links TRBV11-2 to TRBJ2-3; 8 positions match TRBD2. V lost 5 bases, J lost 0 bases, and 7 bases stayed unmatched. The CDR3 extends over 16 amino acids. CDR1 and CDR2 from the germline V gene are SGHAT and FQNNGV. The CDR3 sequence: CASSLRTSSSTDTQYS. CDR3 DNA sequence: TGTGCCAGCAGCCTCCGGACTAGCTCTAGCACAGATACGCAGTATTCT.

This clonotype was seen many times. The gene calls are TRBV7-6 and TRBJ2-1; no clear D. CDR3 length equals 12 residues. V lost 2 bases, J lost 5 bases, and 4 bases lay in between. Germline CDR1 and CDR2: SGHVS and FNYEAQ. Here the CDR3 reads CASSLTDNEQFF. Here the CDR3 DNA reads TGTGCCAGCAGCTTAACCGACAATGAGCAGTTCTTC.

There are many counts of this clonotype. The CDR3 protein is CASSEGGGRETQYF. CDR3 nucleotides: TGTGCCAGCAGTGAGGGAGGGGGGCGAGAGACCCAGTACTTC. The chain joins TRBV2 to TRBJ2-5; D is possibly TRBD2 (7 bases). The germline V gene encodes CDR1 SNHLY and CDR2 FYNNEI. The CDR3 has 14 residues. Trimming stripped 3 bases from V and 4 bases from J, with 12 bases between.

This clonotype has a count of ten or more. V and J are TRBV3-1 and TRBJ2-7; 9 bases line up with TRBD1. The CDR3 is made up of 15 amino acids. V gave up 4 bases and J gave up 2 bases; unmatched junction bases: 6. Looked up from germline, CDR1 is LGHDT and CDR2 is YNNKEL (reference sequence). CDR3 region: CASSRAGDRAYEQYF. CDR3 sequence (DNA): TGTGCCAGCAGCCGGGCCGGGGACAGGGCCTACGAGCAGTACTTC.

This clonotype was recorded many times. This sequence joins TRBV7-3 and TRBJ2-6; no clear D. The CDR3 spans 15 residues. V was trimmed by 0 bases and J by 0 bases, leaving 3 bases between them. Germline V lookup: CDR1 SGHTA, CDR2 FQGTGA. The CDR3 DNA reads TGTGCCAGCAGCTTAACAGGCTCTGGGGCCAACGTCCTGACTTTC. It yields the protein CASSLTGSGANVLTF.